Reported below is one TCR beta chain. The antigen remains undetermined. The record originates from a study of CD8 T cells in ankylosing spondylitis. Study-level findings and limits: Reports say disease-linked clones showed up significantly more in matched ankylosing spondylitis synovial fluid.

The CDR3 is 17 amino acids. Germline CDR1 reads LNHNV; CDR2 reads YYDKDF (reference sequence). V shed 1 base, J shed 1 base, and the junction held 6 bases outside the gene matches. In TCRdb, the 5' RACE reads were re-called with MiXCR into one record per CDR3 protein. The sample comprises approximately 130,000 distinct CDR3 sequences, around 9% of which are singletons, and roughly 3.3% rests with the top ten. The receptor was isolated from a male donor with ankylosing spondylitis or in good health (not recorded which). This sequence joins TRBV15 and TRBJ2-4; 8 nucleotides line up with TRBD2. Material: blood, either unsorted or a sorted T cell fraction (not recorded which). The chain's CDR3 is CATSRGGGRSAKNIQYF. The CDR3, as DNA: TGTGCCACCAGCAGAGGCGGCGGGAGGTCGGCCAAAAACATTCAGTACTTC.